This T cell receptor (beta chain) originates from a study of T cell changes during pregnancy in multiple sclerosis. V lost 1 base, J lost 1 base, and 3 bases stayed unmatched. The CDR3 is made up of 16 amino acids. Germline CDR1 LNHNV, CDR2 YYDKDF (reference sequence). Libraries were prepared by immunoSEQ multiplex PCR; TCRdb keeps only in-frame clonotypes and omits some of them. This table has around 50,000 clones, more than 85% appearing once. The TCR was taken from a female donor in good health, enrolled as a control in a pregnancy study. This chain connects TRBV15 to TRBJ2-3; 9 bases are shared with TRBD1. The sample consisted of peripheral blood, taken after pregnancy. The DNA for the CDR3 is TGTGCCACCAGCAGAGCCCGGACAGGGGGCACAGATACGCAGTATTTT. This sequence encodes CATSRARTGGTDTQYF.